This T cell receptor (beta chain) was captured by sequencing in a study of a mutant IDH1 vaccine in newly diagnosed glioma. Study-wide background: Treated patients were roughly 62% male, about 38% female, mean age roughly 40 years.

Time point described: week 47, end of study. Topical imiquimod was applied with each vaccine dose, which held 300 ug of mutant IDH1 20-mer peptide. Eight vaccine doses were administered to patients at weeks 1, 3, 5, 7, 11, 15, 19 and 23. Comment on this clone: Its antigen is not identified.

Libraries were prepared by immunoSEQ multiplex PCR; TCRdb keeps only in-frame clonotypes and omits some of them. This table holds 30,000 to 35,000 clones, about 92% found once. The germline CDR1 and CDR2 sequences are SGHTA and FQGTGA. Trimming took 2 bases from V and 1 from J, leaving 8 bases between them. The CDR3 loop spans 14 amino acids. Broader study findings: Vaccine-induced responses were seen in roughly 93% of patients, spanning several MHC alleles.

This clonotype was sampled from a man aged 35 to 55 with glioma. The sample was PBMCs, taken from a glioma patient whose treatment included an IDH1 peptide vaccine. The chain employs TRBV7-3 and TRBJ2-5; D remains unclear. This CDR3 reads CASSLRRIQETQYF. The CDR3 region has the DNA TGTGCCAGCAGCTTACGGCGGATCCAAGAGACCCAGTACTTC.